This is a list of T cell receptor beta chains from one sample in a study of cytomegalovirus exposure and HLA in healthy donors. Here immunoSEQ multiplex PCR was the method, and the copy in TCRdb shows in-frame clones only, minus some. Here the sample table reports some 72,000 clones. Material for sequencing was PBMCs. All receptors derive from a boy between 5 and 17 years old in good health and CMV-seronegative. The CDR3 runs from the conserved cysteine through the conserved F or W. Fields, in order: D gene, J gene, V gene, CDR3 DNA, CDR3 protein. D genes are given only for firm matches.

d_gene: -; j_gene: TRBJ2-7; v_gene: TRBV5-1; CDR3nt: TGCGCCAGCAGCCCAGACCCAGGCGCCTACGAGCAGTACTTC; CDR3aa: CASSPDPGAYEQYF
d_gene: -; j_gene: TRBJ2-2; v_gene: TRBV9; CDR3nt: TGTGCCAGCAGTGCGGGCCCCACCGGGGAGCTGTTTTTT; CDR3aa: CASSAGPTGELFF
d_gene: -; j_gene: TRBJ1-1; v_gene: TRBV5-1; CDR3nt: TGCGCCAGCAGCCTAGACAGGAACACTGAAGCTTTCTTT; CDR3aa: CASSLDRNTEAFF
d_gene: -; j_gene: TRBJ2-7; v_gene: TRBV19; CDR3nt: TGTGCCAGTAGCCTCGGGAAAGGGGGCTACGAGCAGTACTTC; CDR3aa: CASSLGKGGYEQYF
d_gene: TRBD1; j_gene: TRBJ1-3; v_gene: TRBV12-5; CDR3nt: TGTGCTAGTGGTCCGGGACAGGGGTATTCTGGAAACACCATATATTTT; CDR3aa: CASGPGQGYSGNTIYF
d_gene: TRBD2; j_gene: TRBJ2-1; v_gene: TRBV27; CDR3nt: TGTGCCAGCAGTTTATCCCAGGGGCTAGCGGGGAGCTCCTACAATGAGCAGTTCTTC; CDR3aa: CASSLSQGLAGSSYNEQFF
d_gene: -; j_gene: TRBJ1-4; v_gene: TRBV18; CDR3nt: TGTGCCAGCTCACCACCCGGGAGCTCTGCAACTAATGAAAAACTGTTTTTT; CDR3aa: CASSPPGSSATNEKLFF
d_gene: TRBD1; j_gene: TRBJ2-7; v_gene: TRBV2; CDR3nt: TGTGCCAGCAGCGCCGGGACAGGGGTAGTCTACGAGCAGTACTTC; CDR3aa: CASSAGTGVVYEQYF
d_gene: TRBD2; j_gene: TRBJ2-3; v_gene: TRBV11-3; CDR3nt: TGTGCCAGCAGCCCATCCCCACTAGCGGGAGAGACAGATACGCAGTATTTT; CDR3aa: CASSPSPLAGETDTQYF
d_gene: -; j_gene: TRBJ1-5; v_gene: TRBV25-1; CDR3nt: TGTGCCAGCAGTTTTTACCCCGGTAGTACCCCGGGAAGGTGGCATTTT; CDR3aa: CASSFYPGSTPGRWHF
d_gene: -; j_gene: TRBJ2-7; v_gene: TRBV11-2; CDR3nt: TGTGCCAGCAGCCCTTTAAGGGGAAAGGGCGAGCAGTACTTC; CDR3aa: CASSPLRGKGEQYF
d_gene: TRBD1; j_gene: TRBJ2-2; v_gene: TRBV19; CDR3nt: TGTGCCAGTAGTGACAGGGTTTCGGTCGGGGAGCTGTTTTTT; CDR3aa: CASSDRVSVGELFF
d_gene: TRBD2; j_gene: TRBJ2-1; v_gene: TRBV5-4; CDR3nt: TGTGCCAGCAGCCCCACTAGCGGCTCCTACAATGAGCAGTTCTTC; CDR3aa: CASSPTSGSYNEQFF
d_gene: -; j_gene: TRBJ1-1; v_gene: TRBV5-6; CDR3nt: TGTGCCAGCAGCTTGGGCGGGTACATGAACACTGAAGCTTTCTTT; CDR3aa: CASSLGGYMNTEAFF
d_gene: -; j_gene: TRBJ2-6; v_gene: TRBV11-3; CDR3nt: TGTGCCAGCAGCTTAGATGGGACATCTGGGGCCAACGTCCTGACTTTC; CDR3aa: CASSLDGTSGANVLTF
d_gene: -; j_gene: TRBJ2-5; v_gene: TRBV9; CDR3nt: TGTGCCAGCAGCGGGGACTTTGGGACCCAGTACTTC; CDR3aa: CASSGDFGTQYF
d_gene: TRBD2; j_gene: TRBJ2-1; v_gene: TRBV7-9; CDR3nt: TGTGCCAGCAGCTTAGCACTAGCGGGAGGGAGGCCCTACAATGAGCAGTTCTTC; CDR3aa: CASSLALAGGRPYNEQFF
d_gene: TRBD1; j_gene: TRBJ2-7; v_gene: TRBV30; CDR3nt: TGTGCCTGGAGACAGGGGGTGTACTACGAGCAGTACTTC; CDR3aa: CAWRQGVYYEQYF
d_gene: TRBD1; j_gene: TRBJ2-3; v_gene: TRBV4-2; CDR3nt: TGTGCCAGCAGCCCCTCAGGCCCTGGACAGGGGGGTCCTAGCACAGATACGCAGTATTTT; CDR3aa: CASSPSGPGQGGPSTDTQYF
d_gene: TRBD2; j_gene: TRBJ2-5; v_gene: TRBV27; CDR3nt: TGTGCCAGCAGTTCCTGGGGAAGCGGGGATCGGGAGACCCAGTACTTC; CDR3aa: CASSSWGSGDRETQYF
d_gene: -; j_gene: TRBJ2-7; v_gene: TRBV13; CDR3nt: TGTGCCAGCAGCTCCAGGACAGCTTACGAGCAGTACTTC; CDR3aa: CASSSRTAYEQYF
d_gene: -; j_gene: TRBJ2-5; v_gene: TRBV30; CDR3nt: TGTGCCTGGAGTGTAGGTGCCGGGGGGACCCAGTACTTC; CDR3aa: CAWSVGAGGTQYF
d_gene: TRBD1; j_gene: TRBJ1-5; v_gene: TRBV27; CDR3nt: TGTGCCAGCAGTTTTCAGGGGGACCACAATCAGCCCCAGCATTTT; CDR3aa: CASSFQGDHNQPQHF
d_gene: TRBD1; j_gene: TRBJ2-7; v_gene: TRBV18; CDR3nt: TGTGCCAGCTCAAGACAGGGGGCAGACGAGCAGTACTTC; CDR3aa: CASSRQGADEQYF
d_gene: TRBD1; j_gene: TRBJ2-2; v_gene: TRBV25-1; CDR3nt: TGTGCCAGCATCGGACAGGGGGGCACCGGGGAGCTGTTTTTT; CDR3aa: CASIGQGGTGELFF
d_gene: TRBD1; j_gene: TRBJ2-2; v_gene: TRBV5-1; CDR3nt: TGCGCCAGCAGCTTGGAAGTGACAGGGGCAGGCGGGGAGCTGTTTTTT; CDR3aa: CASSLEVTGAGGELFF
d_gene: TRBD1; j_gene: TRBJ1-6; v_gene: TRBV6-1; CDR3nt: TGTGCCAGCAGTGAAGGACAGGGTGTTTCTTCACCCCTCCACTTT; CDR3aa: CASSEGQGVSSPLHF
d_gene: -; j_gene: TRBJ2-2; v_gene: TRBV20-1; CDR3nt: TGCAGTGCTGTTAGCACCGGGGAGCTGTTTTTT; CDR3aa: CSAVSTGELFF
d_gene: TRBD1; j_gene: TRBJ1-3; v_gene: TRBV7-9; CDR3nt: TGTGCCAGCAGCTCGGGACAGAGCTCTGGAAACACCATATATTTT; CDR3aa: CASSSGQSSGNTIYF
d_gene: TRBD2; j_gene: TRBJ2-7; v_gene: TRBV9; CDR3nt: TGTGCCAGCAGCGTAGGAGGACTAGTCGGGTCCTACGAGCAGTACTTC; CDR3aa: CASSVGGLVGSYEQYF
d_gene: -; j_gene: TRBJ2-3; v_gene: TRBV6-4; CDR3nt: TGTGCCAGCAGTGATGAGGGAGACACAGATACGCAGTATTTT; CDR3aa: CASSDEGDTDTQYF
d_gene: -; j_gene: TRBJ2-7; v_gene: TRBV10-3; CDR3nt: TGTGCCATCAGTGGATCCAGGGTAGCGGCAGCCTACGAGCAGTACTTC; CDR3aa: CAISGSRVAAAYEQYF
d_gene: -; j_gene: TRBJ1-2; v_gene: TRBV7-9; CDR3nt: TGTGCCAGCATATCCCTGAGCCAGGGGATCCGATACACCTTC; CDR3aa: CASISLSQGIRYTF
d_gene: -; j_gene: TRBJ2-1; v_gene: TRBV7-3; CDR3nt: TGTGCCAGCAGCTTAAGCGGGGTCGACAATGAGCAGTTCTTC; CDR3aa: CASSLSGVDNEQFF
d_gene: TRBD1; j_gene: TRBJ1-2; v_gene: TRBV30; CDR3nt: TGTGCCGGGAGTGTACAGGGGCCCTTCCTCTATGGCTACACCTTC; CDR3aa: CAGSVQGPFLYGYTF
d_gene: TRBD2; j_gene: TRBJ2-7; v_gene: TRBV11-2; CDR3nt: TGTGCCAGCAGCTTAGATATTGGGCGGGGGAACGAGCAGTACTTC; CDR3aa: CASSLDIGRGNEQYF
d_gene: -; j_gene: TRBJ1-3; v_gene: TRBV9; CDR3nt: TGTGCCAGCAGCGTAGATCTGGGGCCCTCTGGAAACACCATATATTTT; CDR3aa: CASSVDLGPSGNTIYF
d_gene: -; j_gene: TRBJ2-7; v_gene: TRBV5-4; CDR3nt: TGTGCCAGCAGCTTACTATCCTACGAGCAGTACTTC; CDR3aa: CASSLLSYEQYF
d_gene: -; j_gene: TRBJ2-7; v_gene: TRBV7-8; CDR3nt: TGTGCCAGCAGCTTAGAGAGGGAGCAGTACTTC; CDR3aa: CASSLEREQYF
d_gene: -; j_gene: TRBJ2-2; v_gene: TRBV6-6; CDR3nt: TGTGCCAGCAGAACCGACAGAAACACCGGGGAGCTGTTTTTT; CDR3aa: CASRTDRNTGELFF
d_gene: -; j_gene: TRBJ1-3; v_gene: TRBV18; CDR3nt: TGTGCCAGCTCACCAGGGGCGGCTGGAAACACCATATATTTT; CDR3aa: CASSPGAAGNTIYF